This T cell receptor (beta chain) is drawn from a study of blood T cell dynamics during melanoma immunotherapy. Overall study: First-line therapy was either pembrolizumab or nivolumab with ipilimumab for metastatic melanoma.

As to this clone: Its antigen is as yet unknown.

This CDR3 comprises 14 residues. CDR1 and CDR2 from the germline V gene are SNHLY and FYNNEI. Deletions cut 10 bases from V and 0 bases from J, with 14 bases between. The protocol was immunoSEQ multiplex PCR, while the TCRdb copy is restricted to in-frame clones and leaves out a portion. The table lists 4,000 to 5,000 clones, approximately 97% of them singletons. General observations from the study: The most clonal sorted CD8+ subset, immune-effector cells, was closest to cell-free DNA CDR3 sequences.

The time point: pre-treatment baseline. Apart from a couple of fast progressors, RECIST 1.1 response was judged 12 weeks post-infusion. The gene calls are TRBV2 and TRBJ2-3; no firm D call. The source is a human donor with melanoma. Sequencing used effector memory CD8+ T cells from blood, obtained from a patient treated with checkpoint blockade. The DNA of the CDR3 is TGTGCCACCCGATGGACGGATAGCACAGATACGCAGTATTTT. It specifies CATRWTDSTDTQYF.